The 3 T cell receptor beta chains below were found in one sample sequenced in a study of early T cells in non-severe SARS-CoV-2 infection (dated by TCRdb to the early 2020s). The protocol used for the library was 5' RACE. Sequencer: NextSeq 500. In TCRdb, the public reads were trimmed at Q25 with fastp and aligned with MiXCR, with productive beta chains retained. Each CDR3 protein appears once, grouped with its most common genes and DNA. The sample contains nearly 110,000 distinct CDR3 sequences, around 10% of them found a single time. Roughly 7.5% of the sample is in the top ten clones. Sample: whole blood. The receptors originated from an adult who was a healthcare worker with PCR-confirmed SARS-CoV-2 infection or an uninfected control (not recorded which).

This chain links TRBV7-2 with TRBJ2-2, with no clear D. The CDR3 spans 18 residues. V was shortened by 2 bases and J by 5 bases, with 21 bases between the two germline ends. CDR1 and CDR2 (germline): SGHTA, FQGNSA. The CDR3 nucleotides are TGTGCCAGCAGCTTATTCACTCGAACAGCTAAAGGTACCGGGGAGCTGTTTTTT. Its protein product is CASSLFTRTAKGTGELFF.

This clonotype was observed a handful of times. V and J are TRBV29-1 and TRBJ2-2; TRBD1 matches at 8 bases. Germline V CDR1 and CDR2: SQVTM, ANQGSEA. The CDR3 contains 14 residues. V trimming: 8 bases; J trimming: 5 bases; junction bases outside the gene matches: 10. CDR3 protein: CSFKGQGETGELFF. DNA of the CDR3: TGCAGCTTCAAAGGACAGGGTGAGACCGGGGAGCTGTTTTTT.

This rearrangement joins TRBV7-2 to TRBJ1-3; perhaps TRBD1 as D (6 bases). Trimming cost V 1 base and J 10 bases, with 17 bases left between them. The CDR3 is made up of 15 amino acids. Germline CDR1 is SGHTA and CDR2 is FQGNSA. The CDR3, as DNA: TGTGCCAGCAGCTTAGTGGGCCAAACAGGGCGGACCATATATTTT. Translation: CASSLVGQTGRTIYF.